These 20 T cell receptor beta chains were all obtained from the same sample, sequenced in a study of T cells after yellow fever vaccination. Via MiXCR, TCRdb re-called the 5' RACE reads, giving one row per CDR3 protein. The sample records 450,000 to 550,000 distinct CDR3 sequences, 19% being singletons. This sample comprised PBMCs, obtained 15 days after the yellow fever booster vaccination. All receptors derive from a man aged 30 to 39 who received the YFV17D yellow fever vaccine.

This clonotype was recorded a few times. CDR3 loop: CASSELTSGSFYEQYF. Here the CDR3 DNA reads TGTGCCAGCAGTGAGCTTACTAGCGGGAGCTTCTACGAGCAGTACTTC. This rearrangement joins TRBV25-1 to TRBJ2-7, with 11 bases fitting TRBD2. Germline lookup yields CDR1 MGHDK and CDR2 SYGVNS. The J segment lost 3 bases and the V segment lost 3 bases, leaving 7 bases of the junction unmatched. The CDR3 runs 16 residues.

Of note for this clonotype: No DNA is shown, since the ends of the CDR3 on it are uncertain; the CDR3 is the one TCRdb lists. The rearrangement links TRBV7-2 to TRBJ2-7; TRBD1, the table's D call, lacks a check against the DNA. The CDR3 is made up of 16 amino acids, end residues included. From germline, CDR1 is SGHTA and CDR2 FQGNSA. The CDR3 is CASSLVSGQGSYEQYF.

V is TRBV12-5 and J is TRBJ2-7, with D perhaps TRBD2 (5 bases). Trimming pared 9 bases from V and 0 bases from J, leaving 18 bases between. Germline V gene lookup returns CDR1 LGHNT and CDR2 FRNRAP. The CDR3 has 15 residues. In DNA form, the CDR3 reads TGTGCTAGCCCACCTAGGACTTTACCCTCCTACGAGCAGTACTTC. This sequence encodes CASPPRTLPSYEQYF.

This clonotype was seen only a few times. The chain recombines TRBV11-2 with TRBJ2-3; possibly TRBD1 or TRBD2 for D (6 bases each). CDR1 SGHAT and CDR2 FQNNGV come from the germline V gene. The CDR3 has 15 amino acids. V was shortened by 4 bases and J by 2 bases, with 13 bases between the two germline ends. CDR3 protein: CASSSLRGLTDTQYF. The DNA for the CDR3 is TGTGCCAGCAGCTCCCTCAGGGGACTCACAGATACGCAGTATTTT.

This clonotype came up a few times. The rearrangement uses TRBV7-9 and TRBJ2-2, with D maybe TRBD1 (6 bases). The CDR3 length is 14 residues. Germline V CDR1 and CDR2: SEHNR, FQNEAQ (reference sequence). Trimming took 7 bases from V and 3 from J, leaving 12 bases between them. CDR3 DNA sequence: TGTGCCAGCATAATGGACAGACACACCGGGGAGCTGTTTTTT. Its translation is CASIMDRHTGELFF.

The chain carries TRBV19 and TRBJ2-5; D unresolved. In germline, CDR1 is LNHDA, CDR2 SQIVND (reference sequence). There are 15 residues in the CDR3. Trimming pared 5 bases from V and 4 bases from J, leaving 17 bases between. The CDR3 loop is CASSETPGPGETQYF. The CDR3 coding sequence is TGTGCCAGTAGTGAAACGCCGGGTCCGGGAGAGACCCAGTACTTC.

The chain carries TRBV20-1 and TRBJ2-3, with TRBD2 matching over 12 bases. This CDR3 has 17 amino acids. The trim removed 1 base at V and 2 bases at J, leaving 7 bases unmatched. The germline CDR1 and CDR2 sequences are DFQATT and SNEGSKA (reference sequence). In DNA, the CDR3 is TGCAGTGCTAGAGGACTAGCGGGAGCAACCGTCACAGATACGCAGTATTTT. It translates to CSARGLAGATVTDTQYF.

The chain carries TRBV20-1 and TRBJ2-3; 7 bases agree with TRBD1. Per the germline V gene, CDR1 is DFQATT and CDR2 is SNEGSKA (reference sequence). This CDR3 has 15 residues. Trimming cost V 1 base and J 5 bases; bases outside gene matches: 9. Here the CDR3 DNA reads TGCAGTGCTAGAGGCAAGGGGGCAGCGAAAGATACGCAGTATTTT. Amino acid sequence: CSARGKGAAKDTQYF.

In its sample, this clonotype was seen a few times. The chain couples TRBV11-2 to TRBJ2-1, with 7 positions matching TRBD1. Germline values: CDR1 SGHAT, CDR2 FQNNGV. The V and J ends lost 2 bases and 6 bases, in that order; junction bases with no gene match: 7. The CDR3 consists of 15 residues. The CDR3 loop is CASSLRQGYGNEQFF. The CDR3 DNA reads as TGTGCCAGCAGCTTAAGACAGGGCTATGGCAATGAGCAGTTCTTC.

This sequence joins TRBV7-2 and TRBJ2-5; D unclear. V lost 2 bases to trimming and J lost 9 bases, with 7 bases between them. Germline V gene lookup returns CDR1 SGHTA and CDR2 FQGNSA. The CDR3 sequence is 11 residues long. The CDR3 DNA is TGTGCCAGCAGCTTATTCTCTTCCCAGTACTTC. Translated: CASSLFSSQYF.

The J gene is TRBJ1-1, the V gene TRBV7-9, with a weak D call TRBD1 (6 bases). CDR1 and CDR2 from the germline V gene are SEHNR and FQNEAQ (reference sequence). The CDR3 has 13 amino acids. V was shortened by 4 bases and J by 8 bases, with 14 bases between the two germline ends. The CDR3 protein is CASSSRPGTEAFF. Here the CDR3 DNA reads TGTGCCAGCAGCTCAAGACCCGGGACAGAAGCTTTCTTT.

DNA of the CDR3: TGCGCCAGCAGCGTCGCCGGGACTAACACCTACGAGCAGTACTTC. This codes for CASSVAGTNTYEQYF. V usage is TRBV5-1 and J usage is TRBJ2-7; TRBD2 agrees at 7 bases. In germline, CDR1 is SGHRS, CDR2 YFSETQ. Losses at the gene ends were 4 bases for V and 2 bases for J; bases not matched to a gene: 9. This CDR3 is built from 15 residues.

The chain joins TRBV9 to TRBJ2-7; 10 bases match TRBD2. The junction had 14 bases not matched to a gene; V was cut back by 4 bases and J by 1 base. The germline V gene encodes CDR1 SGDLS and CDR2 YYNGEE. The CDR3 has 18 residues. The CDR3, as DNA: TGTGCCAGCAGCCCAGGGTCTAGCGGGAGAGTTATGTCCTACGAGCAGTACTTC. Its translation is CASSPGSSGRVMSYEQYF.

The rearrangement links TRBV5-1 to TRBJ2-2; 11 bases are shared with TRBD2. Germline loops: CDR1 SGHRS, CDR2 YFSETQ. The CDR3 runs to 17 residues. V trimming: 2 bases; J trimming: 7 bases; junction bases outside the gene matches: 10. The CDR3 reads CASSFELAGVGFGELFF. The CDR3 nucleotides are TGCGCCAGCAGCTTCGAACTAGCGGGAGTAGGGTTCGGGGAGCTGTTTTTT.

V gene TRBV20-1 combines with J gene TRBJ2-7; D is uncertain. The germline gives CDR1 DFQATT, CDR2 SNEGSKA (reference sequence). V lost 3 bases to trimming and J lost 4 bases, with 16 bases between them. The CDR3 consists of 14 residues. CDR3: CSASPTGPLYEQYF. The CDR3 nucleotides are TGCAGTGCTAGTCCCACCGGACCGCTTTACGAGCAGTACTTC.

This clonotype was observed a few times. J is TRBJ2-7 and V is TRBV5-6, with 9 bases that match TRBD1. This CDR3 contains 16 residues. Per the germline V gene, CDR1 is SGHDT and CDR2 is YYEEEE. V shed 4 bases, J shed 2 bases, and the junction held 10 bases outside the gene matches. This CDR3 is CASSEDRGSAAYEQYF. The CDR3 DNA is TGTGCCAGCAGCGAGGACAGGGGCTCCGCGGCCTACGAGCAGTACTTC. The full variable domain, rest sourced from reference TRBV5-6 and TRBJ2-7, is DAGVTQSPTHLIKTRGQQVTLRCSPKSGHDTVSWYQQALGQGPQFIFQYYEEEERQRGNFPDRFSGHQFPNYSSELNVNALLLGDSALYLCASSEDRGSAAYEQYFGPGTRLTVT.

J is TRBJ2-1 and V is TRBV5-1; 8 bases are a match to TRBD2. The V gene's germline CDR1 is SGHRS and CDR2 YFSETQ. V dropped 4 bases and J dropped 4; count of bases not matched to a gene: 7. This CDR3 is built from 15 residues. CDR3 nucleotide sequence: TGCGCCAGCAGCCCCGGGACTAGATTTTACAATGAGCAGTTCTTC. As protein: CASSPGTRFYNEQFF.

This clonotype was seen a handful of times. The chain combines TRBV12-5 with TRBJ2-3, with a weak D call TRBD2 (6 bases). The CDR3 is 15 residues long. V was cut by 4 bases and J by 2 bases, with 13 bases left in between. Germline loops: CDR1 LGHNT, CDR2 FRNRAP. In nucleotides, the CDR3 is TGTGCTAGTGGTTCTCGGGACTCGCCCACAGATACGCAGTATTTT. This translates into CASGSRDSPTDTQYF.

This clonotype was found a few times. J is TRBJ2-3 and V is TRBV10-3; perhaps TRBD2 as D (6 bases). Germline V gives CDR1 ENHRY, CDR2 SYGVKD. This CDR3 contains 15 residues. The V and J ends lost 4 bases and 5 bases respectively, with 16 bases between them. The CDR3, as DNA: TGTGCCATCAGTGGGGGACTTGGCAAGGGAGATACGCAGTATTTT. This sequence encodes CAISGGLGKGDTQYF.

This sequence joins TRBV10-3 and TRBJ2-7, with 11 bases that match TRBD2. The CDR3 is 15 residues long. Trimming at V came to 5 bases and at J to 0 bases, leaving 3 bases not matched to a gene. Germline V lookup: CDR1 ENHRY, CDR2 SYGVKD. The CDR3: CAISWTSGFSYEQYF. In DNA, the CDR3 is TGTGCCATCAGTTGGACTAGCGGGTTCTCCTACGAGCAGTACTTC.